Listed below are T cell receptor beta chains from one sample, sequenced in a study of cytomegalovirus exposure and HLA in healthy donors. Profiling relied on immunoSEQ multiplex PCR, and the TCRdb table lists in-frame clones only, not all of them. The data contain under 200,000 clones, roughly four fifths of them seen just once; the ten biggest clones take up about 0.5%. The sample taken for sequencing was PBMCs. The receptors shown here come from a woman between 50 and 59 years old in good health and CMV-seronegative. The CDR3 runs from the conserved cysteine through the conserved F or W. D genes are given only for firm matches. The size entry is marked missing in some rows and otherwise reads once, few, many or a size class.

v_call: TRBV21-1; clone_size: .; j_call: TRBJ1-1; d_call: .; cdr3_aa: CASSKDTVYVGENCLGTEAFF; cdr3_nt: TGTGCCAGCAGCAAGGACACAGTCTATGTTGGGGAAAATTGTCTTGGCACTGAAGCTTTCTTT
v_call: TRBV2; clone_size: .; j_call: TRBJ2-3; d_call: .; cdr3_aa: CASGNTQYF; cdr3_nt: TGTGCCAGCGGCAATACGCAGTATTTT
v_call: TRBV4-1; clone_size: .; j_call: TRBJ2-7; d_call: .; cdr3_aa: CASSQDPGSSYEQYF; cdr3_nt: TGCGCCAGCAGCCAAGACCCCGGTAGCTCCTACGAGCAGTACTTC
v_call: TRBV5-1; clone_size: .; j_call: TRBJ2-3; d_call: .; cdr3_aa: CASRKNGGRTDTQYF; cdr3_nt: TGCGCCAGCAGGAAGAACGGGGGACGCACAGATACGCAGTATTTT
v_call: TRBV5-4; clone_size: .; j_call: TRBJ2-4; d_call: .; cdr3_aa: CASSPPRTEGGAKNIQYF; cdr3_nt: TGTGCCAGCAGCCCACCACGGACGGAAGGGGGAGCCAAAAACATTCAGTACTTC
v_call: TRBV5-1; clone_size: .; j_call: TRBJ2-1; d_call: TRBD2; cdr3_aa: CASSLRREGQDEQFF; cdr3_nt: TGCGCCAGCAGCTTGAGGCGGGAGGGCCAGGATGAGCAGTTCTTC
v_call: TRBV27; clone_size: .; j_call: TRBJ1-4; d_call: TRBD1; cdr3_aa: CASRRTGTGDNEKLFF; cdr3_nt: TGTGCCAGCAGACGTACCGGGACAGGGGATAATGAAAAACTGTTTTTT
v_call: TRBV30; clone_size: few; j_call: TRBJ2-7; d_call: .; cdr3_aa: CAWGREGHPLSYEQYF; cdr3_nt: TGTGCCTGGGGACGAGAGGGACACCCCTTATCCTACGAGCAGTACTTC
v_call: TRBV7-9; clone_size: .; j_call: TRBJ2-7; d_call: TRBD1; cdr3_aa: CASSLPSGTGQHEQYF; cdr3_nt: TGTGCCAGCAGCTTACCGTCAGGGACAGGGCAACACGAGCAGTACTTC
v_call: TRBV7-8; clone_size: .; j_call: TRBJ2-3; d_call: TRBD1; cdr3_aa: CASSLGTGTDTQYF; cdr3_nt: TGTGCCAGCAGCCTTGGGACAGGCACAGATACGCAGTATTTT
v_call: TRBV4-3; clone_size: .; j_call: TRBJ1-2; d_call: .; cdr3_aa: CASSQEVSRSSNYGYTF; cdr3_nt: TGCGCCAGCAGCCAAGAGGTGTCGAGGTCGTCTAACTATGGCTACACCTTC
v_call: TRBV5-1; clone_size: few; j_call: TRBJ1-1; d_call: TRBD1; cdr3_aa: CASSLEGAAGGTEAFF; cdr3_nt: TGCGCCAGCAGCTTGGAAGGGGCGGCAGGGGGCACTGAAGCTTTCTTT
v_call: TRBV10-3; clone_size: .; j_call: TRBJ2-5; d_call: TRBD2; cdr3_aa: CAISEPDKGLVHETQYF; cdr3_nt: TGTGCCATCAGTGAGCCGGATAAAGGACTAGTCCACGAGACCCAGTACTTC
v_call: TRBV27; clone_size: .; j_call: TRBJ2-6; d_call: .; cdr3_aa: CASSSPPWTVGANVLTF; cdr3_nt: TGTGCCAGCAGTTCTCCTCCCTGGACAGTCGGGGCCAACGTCCTGACTTTC
v_call: TRBV9; clone_size: .; j_call: TRBJ2-1; d_call: TRBD2; cdr3_aa: CASSPGTRSNEQFF; cdr3_nt: TGTGCCAGCAGCCCCGGGACTAGGTCCAATGAGCAGTTCTTC
v_call: TRBV4-1; clone_size: .; j_call: TRBJ2-2; d_call: TRBD1; cdr3_aa: CASSQDPRDRVVSGELFF; cdr3_nt: TGCGCCAGCAGCCAAGATCCACGGGACAGGGTTGTTTCCGGGGAGCTGTTTTTT
v_call: TRBV2; clone_size: .; j_call: TRBJ2-1; d_call: TRBD2; cdr3_aa: CASIRGRGYEQFF; cdr3_nt: TGTGCCAGCATCCGCGGGAGGGGTTATGAGCAGTTCTTC
v_call: TRBV7-9; clone_size: many; j_call: TRBJ2-7; d_call: .; cdr3_aa: CASSPTGYEQYF; cdr3_nt: TGTGCCAGCAGCCCAACGGGGTACGAGCAGTACTTC